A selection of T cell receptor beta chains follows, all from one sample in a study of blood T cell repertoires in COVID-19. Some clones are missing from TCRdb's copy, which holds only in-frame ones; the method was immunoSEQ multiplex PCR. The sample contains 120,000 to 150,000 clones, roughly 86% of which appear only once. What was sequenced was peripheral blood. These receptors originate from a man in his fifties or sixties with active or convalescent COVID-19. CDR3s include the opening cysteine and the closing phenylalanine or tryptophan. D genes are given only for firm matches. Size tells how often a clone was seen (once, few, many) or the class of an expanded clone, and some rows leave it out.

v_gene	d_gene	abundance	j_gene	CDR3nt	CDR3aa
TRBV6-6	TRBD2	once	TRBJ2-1	TGTGCCAGCAGCGCCGGACTAGCGGGAAATGAGCAGTTCTTC	CASSAGLAGNEQFF
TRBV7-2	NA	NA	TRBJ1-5	TGTGCCAGCAGAAACGGGCAGGGCGGGGGGCCCCAGCATTTT	CASRNGQGGGPQHF
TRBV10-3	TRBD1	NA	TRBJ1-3	TGTGCCATCAGTGAGCCGGACAGGCAGAGCTCTGGAAACACCATATATTTT	CAISEPDRQSSGNTIYF
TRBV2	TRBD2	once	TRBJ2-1	TGTGCCAGCAGTATGGCTAGCGGTTCCTCCTACAATGAGCAGTTCTTC	CASSMASGSSYNEQFF
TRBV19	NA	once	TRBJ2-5	TGTGCCAGTAGTATGAGAACAGGGCTCCAAGAGACCCAGTACTTC	CASSMRTGLQETQYF
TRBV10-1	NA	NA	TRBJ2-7	TGCGCCAGCAGTGAGTCGAAAGGACATTTCTACGAGCAGTACTTC	CASSESKGHFYEQYF
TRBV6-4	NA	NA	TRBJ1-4	TGTGCCAGCAGTGACGGCGCAGGTCCAAGGGAAAAACTGTTTTTT	CASSDGAGPREKLFF
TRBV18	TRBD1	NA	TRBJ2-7	TGTGCCAGCTCATCATCGGCCCGGGACAGGAGCTCCTACGAGCAGTACTTC	CASSSSARDRSSYEQYF
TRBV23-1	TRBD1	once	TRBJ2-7	TGCGCCAGCAGTCAAGAGCCCGACAGGGCGTCCTACGAGCAGTACTTC	CASSQEPDRASYEQYF
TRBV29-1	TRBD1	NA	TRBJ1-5	TGCAGCGTTTACACCCAGGGACAGGGTGGCAATCAGCCCCAGCATTTT	CSVYTQGQGGNQPQHF
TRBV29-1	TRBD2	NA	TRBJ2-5	TGCAGCGGAGACCACGGGGGGTTAGAGACCCAGTACTTC	CSGDHGGLETQYF
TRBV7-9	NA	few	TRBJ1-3	TGTGCCAGCACCCCCACCGCAGGGTCGCCCAACACCATATATTTT	CASTPTAGSPNTIYF
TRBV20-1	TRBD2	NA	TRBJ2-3	TGCAGTGCTAGTTTACTAGCGGGAGTATATACGCAGTATTTT	CSASLLAGVYTQYF
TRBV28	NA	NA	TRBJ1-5	TGTGCCAGCAGTTTATTTGAAGAACTACATCAGCCCCAGCATTTT	CASSLFEELHQPQHF
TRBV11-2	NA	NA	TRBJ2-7	TGTGCCAGCAGCACCCGAGGCATAGCCTACGAGCAGTACTTC	CASSTRGIAYEQYF
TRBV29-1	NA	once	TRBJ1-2	TGCAGCGTTGAGAACTACCGCGGCTATGGCTACACCTTC	CSVENYRGYGYTF
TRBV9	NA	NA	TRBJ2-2	TGTGCCAGCAGCGTAGGCAGGGTAGCCGGGGAGCTGTTTTTT	CASSVGRVAGELFF
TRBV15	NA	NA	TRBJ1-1	TGTGCCACCGAGGCATTGGCGAACACTGAAGCTTTCTTT	CATEALANTEAFF
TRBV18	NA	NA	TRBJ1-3	TGTGCCAGCTCACGCTCTATAGACTCTGGAAACACCATATATTTT	CASSRSIDSGNTIYF
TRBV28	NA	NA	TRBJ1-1	TGTGCCAGCAGTTTCCCCCCAGGGAACACTGAAGCTTTCTTT	CASSFPPGNTEAFF
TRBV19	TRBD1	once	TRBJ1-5	TGTGCCAGTAGTCGGGGACAGGGAGTTGGCAGCAATCAGCCCCAGCATTTT	CASSRGQGVGSNQPQHF
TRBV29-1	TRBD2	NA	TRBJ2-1	TGCGCTAGCGGGAGGAACAATGAGCAGTTCTTC	CASGRNNEQFF
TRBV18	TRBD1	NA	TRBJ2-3	TGTGCCAGCTCACCTGGGACAGGTTCCGGGACGCAGTATTTT	CASSPGTGSGTQYF
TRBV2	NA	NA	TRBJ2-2	TGTGCCAGCAGTTCGGGAAGGACCGGGGAGCTGTTTTTT	CASSSGRTGELFF
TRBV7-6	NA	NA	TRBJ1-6	TGTGCCAGCAGCCCCCTGGGCGGGCGGAATTCACCCCTCCACTTT	CASSPLGGRNSPLHF
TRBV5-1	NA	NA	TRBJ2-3	TGCGCCAGCAGCTTGGTTCAGGGCACAGATACGCAGTATTTT	CASSLVQGTDTQYF
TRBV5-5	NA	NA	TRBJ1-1	TGTGCCAGCAGCACGCCTAGCGTGGGTAGAACAAACACTGAAGCTTTCTTT	CASSTPSVGRTNTEAFF
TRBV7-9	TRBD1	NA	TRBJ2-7	TGTGCCAGCAGGCCCGGGACAGAGAACTACGAGCAGTACTTC	CASRPGTENYEQYF
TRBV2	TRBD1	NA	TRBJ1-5	TGTGCCAGCAGTCAAGGGGGCACAGGGTTCCTCAATCAGCCCCAGCATTTT	CASSQGGTGFLNQPQHF
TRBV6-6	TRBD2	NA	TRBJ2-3	TGTGCCAGCAGTCCCGGGGGGACAGATACGCAGTATTTT	CASSPGGTDTQYF
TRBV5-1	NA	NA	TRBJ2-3	TGCGCCAGCAGCCCGCGCGCATTAACCGCTAGCACAGATACGCAGTATTTT	CASSPRALTASTDTQYF
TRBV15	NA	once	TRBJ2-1	TGTGCCACCAGCAGAGACCCGAGCTCCTACAATGAGCAGTTCTTC	CATSRDPSSYNEQFF
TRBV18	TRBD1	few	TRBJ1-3	TGTGCCAGCTCACCTACAGGGGGCTCTGGAAACACCATATATTTT	CASSPTGGSGNTIYF
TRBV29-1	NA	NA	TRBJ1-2	TGCAGCGTTGAAGATCAGGGGTATGGCTACACCTTC	CSVEDQGYGYTF
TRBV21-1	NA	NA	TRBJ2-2	TGTGCCAGCCGACAGGCTAACACCGGGGAGCTGTTTTTT	CASRQANTGELFF
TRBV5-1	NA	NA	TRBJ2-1	TGCGCCAGCAGCTCCGACCCGGGGAGAGAACGCGAGCAGTTCTTC	CASSSDPGREREQFF
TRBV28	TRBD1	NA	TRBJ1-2	TGTGCCACCTTGGACAGGCGCTCTAACTATGGCTACACCTTC	CATLDRRSNYGYTF
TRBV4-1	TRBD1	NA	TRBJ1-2	TGCGCCAGCAGCCAAGCGACAGGGGGCTATGGCTACACCTTC	CASSQATGGYGYTF
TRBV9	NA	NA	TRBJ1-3	TGTGCCAGCAGCGTACGACAGGTTGGCCCTGGAAACACCATATATTTT	CASSVRQVGPGNTIYF
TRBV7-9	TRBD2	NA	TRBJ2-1	TGTGCCAGCAGCTTAGGACTAGCGGGAGTCGATGAGCAGTTCTTC	CASSLGLAGVDEQFF
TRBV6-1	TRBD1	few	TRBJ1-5	TGTGCCAGCAGTGACCCAGGGGGCAGTCAGCCCCAGCATTTT	CASSDPGGSQPQHF
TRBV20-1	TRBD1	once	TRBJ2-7	TGCAGTGCTAGTACGACAGGGGCTTACTACGAGCAGTACTTC	CSASTTGAYYEQYF
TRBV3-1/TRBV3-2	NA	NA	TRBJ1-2	TGTGCCAGCAGCCAAGACGGGGGATTGTCCTATGGCTACACCTTC	CASSQDGGLSYGYTF
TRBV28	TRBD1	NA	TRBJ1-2	TGTGCCAGCAGTATAACAGGGGTATACGGCTACACCTTC	CASSITGVYGYTF
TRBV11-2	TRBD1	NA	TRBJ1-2	TGTGCCAGCAGCTCCAGGGGGCGTTTAGGCTACACCTTC	CASSSRGRLGYTF
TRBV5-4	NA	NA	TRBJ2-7	TGTGCCAGCAGCACGCGACAGATTAGCTCCTACGAGCAGTACTTC	CASSTRQISSYEQYF
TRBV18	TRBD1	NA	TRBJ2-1	TGTGCCAGCTCACCAGGTACAGGGGGGTACAATGAGCAGTTCTTC	CASSPGTGGYNEQFF
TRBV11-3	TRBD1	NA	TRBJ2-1	TGTGCCAGCAGCTCCCACAGGGGGCTGAATGAGCAGTTCTTC	CASSSHRGLNEQFF
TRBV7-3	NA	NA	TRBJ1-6	TGTGCCAGCAGCCTCTCACTGGGAGGAAATTCACCCCTCCACTTT	CASSLSLGGNSPLHF
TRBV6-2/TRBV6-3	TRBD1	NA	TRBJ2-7	TGTGCCAGCAGTCCGGGACAGGAGGTCTACGAGCAGTACTTC	CASSPGQEVYEQYF
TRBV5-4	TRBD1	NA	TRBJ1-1	TGTGCCAGCAGCTTTGACCCCGACAGGGGGGCTGAAGCTTTCTTT	CASSFDPDRGAEAFF
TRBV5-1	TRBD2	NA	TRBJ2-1	TGCGCCAGCAGCCCAAAACCGGGACTAGCTGTCTACAATGAGCAGTTCTTC	CASSPKPGLAVYNEQFF
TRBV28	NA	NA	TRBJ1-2	TGTGCCAGCAGCCGCGGGGTATCAGGGAACTATGGCTACACCTTC	CASSRGVSGNYGYTF
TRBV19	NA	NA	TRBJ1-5	TGTGCCAGTAGTATAGAACGGGGGAGGGTCAATCAGCCCCAGCATTTT	CASSIERGRVNQPQHF
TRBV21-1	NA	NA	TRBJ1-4	TGTGCCAGCAGCATACCGGGACAGGGAAAGGAGTGTTATGAAAAACTGTTTTTT	CASSIPGQGKECYEKLFF
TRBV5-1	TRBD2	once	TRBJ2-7	TGCGCCAGCAGCTTGGAGCGGGAGGGCTACGAGCAGTACTTC	CASSLEREGYEQYF
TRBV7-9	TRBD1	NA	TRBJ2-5	TGTGCCAGCAGCCTAAGGACAGGACTCCAAGAGACCCAGTACTTC	CASSLRTGLQETQYF
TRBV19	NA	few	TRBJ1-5	TGTGCCAGTAGTATAGTTGAGGGGGGGGGCAATCAGCCCCAGCATTTT	CASSIVEGGGNQPQHF
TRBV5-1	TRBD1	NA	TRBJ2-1	TGCGCCAGCAGCCTACCGGGACAGGGGGACAATGAGCAGTTCTTC	CASSLPGQGDNEQFF
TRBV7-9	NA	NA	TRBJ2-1	TGTGCCAGCAGCAAATGGACCCAACTCGGGGGCAATGAGCAGTTCTTC	CASSKWTQLGGNEQFF